This T cell receptor beta chain was sequenced in a study of cytomegalovirus exposure and HLA in healthy donors. Assay used: immunoSEQ multiplex PCR; TCRdb lists only in-frame clones, some missing. The sample has fewer than 90,000 clones, 96% seen once; the top ten hold about 1.6%. Whole-study findings and limits: The listing of some 170 TCR beta chains classed them as cytomegalovirus-associated.

As concerns this clone: Its antigen is not known.

Sequenced material: PBMCs. The origin of this receptor is a young man in good health and CMV-seropositive.

CDR3 nucleotides: TGTGCCATCAGTGAGCCCAGGACAGGGACTAACTATGGCTACACCTTC. This gives the protein CAISEPRTGTNYGYTF. The chain links TRBV10-3 to TRBJ1-2, with 8 bases that match TRBD1. Trimming at V came to 2 bases and at J to 0 bases, leaving 5 bases not matched to a gene. The CDR3 is 16 amino acids. Germline loops: CDR1 ENHRY, CDR2 SYGVKD.